This T cell receptor beta chain is drawn from a study of blood T cells in healthy people across ages. The CDR3 is 12 amino acids. Trimming took off 2 bases at V and 10 bases at J, with 11 bases between the two ends. Germline V gene data show CDR1 as SGHNT and CDR2 as YENEEA. Together with a sample-barcoded 5' primer, a J-beta primer mix was included in a second PCR lasting roughly 7 to 11 cycles. TCRdb redid the calling of the 5' RACE reads with MiXCR, one entry per CDR3 protein. The repertoire holds roughly 1.7 million distinct CDR3 sequences, with almost 35% as singletons. The sequence derives from a woman aged 25 to 39 in good health. This sequence joins TRBV11-3 and TRBJ2-5; TRBD2 is a possible D gene (5 bases). Material: blood. The CDR3 spells CASSLTSGIQYF. CDR3 nucleotides: TGTGCCAGCAGCTTAACGAGCGGTATCCAGTACTTC.